One sample yielded the 26 T cell receptor beta chains listed below, sequenced in a study of response to subunit inactivated influenza vaccine. TCRdb processed the RT-PCR reads anew with MiXCR; each CDR3 protein has one entry. The sample holds about 520,000 distinct CDR3 sequences, roughly 7.6% seen once. The sample in question was PBMCs from blood, obtained roughly 24 months after vaccination. The receptors originated from a man between 50 and 69 years old who received an inactivated influenza vaccine.

This clonotype was seen many times. The V call is TRBV29-1, the J call TRBJ2-5, with D possibly matching TRBD1 (6 bases). Looked up from germline, CDR1 is SQVTM and CDR2 is ANQGSEA. CDR3 size: 14 residues. Trimming pared 5 bases from V and 4 bases from J, leaving 17 bases between. The CDR3 loop reads CSVWQGITRETQYF. CDR3 sequence (DNA): TGCAGCGTTTGGCAGGGGATCACACGAGAGACCCAGTACTTC.

Concerning this clonotype itself: At one of its ends the junction is not consistent with the germline gene, which may arise from a read error. This chain joins TRBV3-1 and TRBJ1-4; D remains unclear. CDR3 size: 15 residues. CDR1 is LGHDT, CDR2 YNNKEL, per germline (reference sequence). In nucleotides, the CDR3 is TGTGCCAGCAGCCAAAGTTATCGGGATAATGGAAAACTGTTTTTT. Translation gives CASSQSYRDNGKLFF.

This clonotype came up a few times. The chain carries TRBV30 and TRBJ2-5; 10 bases align to TRBD2. V dropped 0 bases and J dropped 2; count of bases not matched to a gene: 3. Germline CDR1 GTSNPN, CDR2 SVGIG (reference sequence). The CDR3 extends over 15 amino acids. The CDR3 nucleotides read TGTGCCTGGAGTGTGGGACTAGCGTCACAAGAGACCCAGTACTTC. It specifies CAWSVGLASQETQYF.

The chain couples TRBV29-1 to TRBJ2-7; TRBD2 aligns across 9 bases. CDR3 length: 13 amino acids. Germline trimming cut 6 bases from V and 2 bases from J; bases unmatched to any gene: 5. Germline-derived CDR1 and CDR2 are SQVTM and ANQGSEA. The CDR3 region is CSVRTSAPYEQYF. The CDR3 nucleotides are TGCAGCGTCAGGACTAGCGCTCCCTACGAGCAGTACTTC.

CDR3 loop: CAISGGYEQYF. CDR3 DNA sequence: TGTGCCATCAGTGGAGGGTACGAGCAGTACTTC. The chain is built from TRBV10-3 and TRBJ2-7; D may be TRBD2 (5 bases). Trimming shortened V by 4 bases and J by 4 bases, and 5 bases separated the two germline ends. The CDR3 covers 11 residues. The V gene's germline CDR1 is ENHRY and CDR2 SYGVKD.

The chain is built from TRBV6-1 and TRBJ1-1; 9 bases map to TRBD1. Unmatched junction bases numbered 8, after V lost 7 bases and J lost 5 bases. Germline V lookup: CDR1 MNHNS, CDR2 SASEGT. CDR3 length equals 14 residues. The chain's CDR3 is CASTKQGARTEAFF. The CDR3 nucleotides read TGTGCCAGCACCAAACAGGGGGCGAGGACTGAAGCTTTCTTT.

The sample holds a few counts of this clonotype. The chain has TRBV7-6 and TRBJ1-4, with D unresolved. The CDR3 has 14 amino acids. CDR1 and CDR2 (germline): SGHVS, FNYEAQ. V was shortened by 3 bases and J by 3 bases, with 8 bases between the two germline ends. This chain's CDR3 is CASSFRGANEKLFF. DNA of the CDR3: TGTGCCAGCAGCTTCCGGGGAGCTAATGAAAAACTGTTTTTT.

This clonotype was counted ten times or more. V gene TRBV12-3 or TRBV12-4 combines with J gene TRBJ1-6; D call uncertain. This CDR3 has 14 residues. The V gene lost 6 bases and the J gene lost 6 bases, with 12 bases spanning the gap. DNA of the CDR3: TGTGCCAGCAGGACGGGAGTTTTTAATTCACCCCTCCACTTT. This encodes CASRTGVFNSPLHF.

In this sample, this clonotype turned up many times. The genes are TRBV2 and TRBJ2-7, with TRBD1 identical over 7 bases. Germline V gene sequence: CDR1 SNHLY, CDR2 FYNNEI. J lost 3 bases, V lost 7 bases, and 15 bases had no gene match. The CDR3 sequence is 16 residues long. CDR3 sequence (DNA): TGTGCCAGCATGGGTTCCAGGGGGATGACACACTACGAGCAGTACTTC. Translated: CASMGSRGMTHYEQYF.

V is TRBV30 and J is TRBJ2-3, with D tentatively TRBD2 (5 bases). Germline loops: CDR1 GTSNPN, CDR2 SVGIG (reference sequence). CDR3 length: 14 residues. The V end lost 1 base, the J end lost 6 bases, and 14 bases lay between the germline ends. CDR3 sequence reads: CAWSERTYTDTQYF. DNA for the CDR3: TGTGCCTGGAGTGAGCGGACCTACACGGATACGCAGTATTTT.

This clonotype occurred many times. The chain recombines TRBV10-3 with TRBJ2-3; 9 nucleotides match TRBD1. Looked up from germline, CDR1 is ENHRY and CDR2 is SYGVKD. The V and J ends lost 7 bases and 7 bases, in that order; junction bases with no gene match: 6. CDR3 length: 13 residues. The CDR3 spells CAITKDRGNTQYF. Here the CDR3 DNA reads TGTGCCATCACCAAGGACAGGGGTAATACGCAGTATTTT.

This clonotype was observed a few times. The chain has TRBV9 and TRBJ2-3; D gene uncertain. The CDR3 loop spans 14 amino acids. V lost 4 bases and J lost 4, with 13 bases in between. Germline lookup yields CDR1 SGDLS and CDR2 YYNGEE. The CDR3 coding sequence is TGTGCCAGCAGCCCATCGCCTCGAGCAGATACGCAGTATTTT. This codes for CASSPSPRADTQYF.

A few counts support this clonotype. V and J are TRBV4-3 and TRBJ2-1; 13 bases fit TRBD2. With 4 bases clipped from V and 8 bases from J, the junction kept 5 bases outside the gene matches. Looked up from germline, CDR1 is LGHNA and CDR2 is YSLEER. This CDR3 is 15 amino acids long. The CDR3 here is CASSPGLAGAYEQFF. Here the CDR3 DNA reads TGCGCCAGCAGCCCCGGACTAGCGGGAGCCTATGAGCAGTTCTTC.

J is TRBJ2-3 and V is TRBV20-1, with D perhaps matching TRBD2 (5 bases). The CDR3 spans 17 residues. Germline lookup yields CDR1 DFQATT and CDR2 SNEGSKA (reference sequence). Trimming removed 6 bases from V and 0 bases from J, with 22 bases in between. The CDR3 DNA reads as TGCAGTGCCCCGCGGCGGGTAGCTGTTACTAGCACAGATACGCAGTATTTT. Encoded protein: CSAPRRVAVTSTDTQYF.

The chain employs TRBV10-1 and TRBJ2-1; unclear D gene. The CDR3 covers 14 residues. The ends were cut back, 5 bases at V and 7 bases at J, with 15 bases in the middle. CDR1 is WNHNN, CDR2 SYGVQD, per germline (reference sequence). The CDR3 is CASSSPTPVNEQFF. The CDR3 DNA sequence: TGCGCCAGCAGTTCCCCTACCCCCGTAAATGAGCAGTTCTTC.

This clonotype was observed many times. DNA of the CDR3: TGTGCCAGCAGTTTGCGTGCAGGGATCACCTACAATGAGCAGTTCTTC. Its protein product is CASSLRAGITYNEQFF. This chain connects TRBV12-3 or TRBV12-4 to TRBJ2-1, with a tentative D call TRBD1 (5 bases). Trimming cost V 3 bases and J 2 bases, with 14 bases left between them. The CDR3 has 16 residues.

This clonotype has ten or more counts. V is TRBV5-1 and J is TRBJ2-2, with 8 bases fitting TRBD1. With V trimmed by 6 bases and J by 7 bases, 5 bases remained unmatched. The CDR3 spans 13 residues. Germline CDR1 is SGHRS and CDR2 is YFSETQ. CDR3 nucleotide sequence: TGCGCCAGCACGACAGGGGCGAGCGGGGAGCTGTTTTTT. As protein: CASTTGASGELFF.

Comments on this clonotype: This may stem from a read error, because a much larger clone lies one nucleotide away. The chain joins TRBV18 to TRBJ2-3; D gene ambiguous. V was pared by 2 bases and J by 4 bases, with 4 bases between. The CDR3 runs to 12 residues. From germline, CDR1 is KGHSH and CDR2 LQKENI. The CDR3 nucleotides are TGTGCCAGCTCACCAGAGCCAGATACGCAGTATTTT. It codes for CASSPEPDTQYF.

The sample holds a few counts of this clonotype. DNA for the CDR3: TGTGCCAGCAAGGGCGGGCAGGGGGACTACAATGAGCAGTTCTTC. As protein: CASKGGQGDYNEQFF. The rearrangement joins TRBV27 to TRBJ2-1; 7 bases line up with TRBD1. J lost 3 bases, V lost 7 bases, and 9 bases had no gene match. The CDR3 extends over 15 amino acids. Germline V lookup: CDR1 MNHEY, CDR2 SMNVEV (reference sequence).

The chain couples TRBV23-1 to TRBJ2-1; either TRBD1 or TRBD2 may fit D (6 bases each). TRBV23-1 is flagged as an ORF with uncertain function. This CDR3 is built from 22 residues. Trimming took 0 bases from V and 6 from J, leaving 33 bases between them. The CDR3 sequence: CASSQSTFYRGDRYPPFNEQFF. The CDR3 DNA follows: TGCGCCAGCAGTCAATCGACCTTCTATAGGGGGGACCGCTATCCGCCATTCAATGAGCAGTTCTTC.

In this sample, this clonotype turned up a few times. Here the CDR3 reads CASSPPGGRNSPLHF. In DNA form, the CDR3 reads TGTGCCAGCAGCCCGCCGGGGGGGCGTAATTCACCCCTCCACTTT. J is TRBJ1-6 and V is TRBV11-2; possible D gene TRBD1, 6 bases. The CDR3 has 15 amino acids. V was clipped by 5 bases and J by 6 bases, with 14 bases between them. CDR1 and CDR2 (germline): SGHAT, FQNNGV.

This clonotype was observed a handful of times. The CDR3 region has the DNA TGTGCCAGCAGCCCCCCTCGGACAGGGGGCCACAACCAAGAGACCCAGTACTTC. Its translation: CASSPPRTGGHNQETQYF. This rearrangement joins TRBV11-1 to TRBJ2-5, with 11 positions matching TRBD1. The CDR3 is 18 amino acids. V lost 5 bases and J lost 0; bases outside the gene matches: 11. Germline lookup yields CDR1 SGHAT and CDR2 FQDESV (reference sequence). The full variable domain, with the rest looked up from reference TRBV11-1 and TRBJ2-5, is EAEVAQSPRYKITEKSQAVAFWCDPISGHATLYWYRQILGQGPELLVQFQDESVVDDSQLPKDRFSAERLKGVDSTLKIQPAELGDSAMYLCASSPPRTGGHNQETQYFGPGTRLLVL.

This clonotype was found a few times. The genes are TRBV28 and TRBJ1-2; 8 bases line up with TRBD1. From germline, CDR1 is MDHEN and CDR2 SYDVKM. J gave up 3 bases and V 5 bases, and 8 bases lay outside the gene matches. The CDR3 is 15 residues long. CDR3 residues: CASSMTGDWDYGYTF. The CDR3 coding sequence is TGTGCCAGCAGTATGACAGGGGATTGGGACTATGGCTACACCTTC.

On this clonotype itself: With a much larger clone just one base away, this may be a read error. The chain links TRBV20-1 to TRBJ1-5; a possible D gene is TRBD1 (5 bases). Germline-derived CDR1 and CDR2 are DFQATT and SNEGSKA (reference sequence). This CDR3 has 13 residues. In nucleotides, the CDR3 is TGCGGTGGTTTGGACAACCGCAATCAGCCCCAGCATTTT. As protein: CGGLDNRNQPQHF.

This clonotype was detected a few times. The chain uses TRBV7-8 and TRBJ2-3; 7 nucleotides align to TRBD1. CDR3 length: 18 amino acids. Per germline, CDR1 SGHVS and CDR2 FQNEAQ. V was pared by 1 base and J by 2 bases, with 12 bases of the junction left unmatched. The CDR3, as DNA: TGTGCCAGCAGCTTAGTTTGGGGAGAGGGACAGTTCACAGATACGCAGTATTTT. Translation: CASSLVWGEGQFTDTQYF. The complete variable domain, with remaining parts taken from reference TRBV7-8 and TRBJ2-3, reads GAGVSQSPRYKVAKRGQDVALRCDPISGHVSLFWYQQALGQGPEFLTYFQNEAQLDKSGLPSDRFFAERPEGSVSTLKIQRTQQEDSAVYLCASSLVWGEGQFTDTQYFGPGTRLTVL.

In this sample, this clonotype turned up a few times. The genes are TRBV28 and TRBJ1-3; TRBD1 is a possible D gene (5 bases). Trimming removed 3 bases at V and 0 bases at J, with 9 bases between. Germline V CDR1 and CDR2: MDHEN, SYDVKM. There are 15 residues in the CDR3. CDR3 DNA: TGTGCCAGCAGTTTGGGGGGGGTCTCTGGAAACACCATATATTTT. It yields the protein CASSLGGVSGNTIYF.